This is a list of T cell receptor beta chains from one sample in a study. In TCRdb, the RT-PCR reads were re-called with MiXCR into one record per CDR3 protein. The table lists 650,000 to 800,000 distinct CDR3 sequences, 11% to 15% of them singletons. The sequenced sample was memory CD4+ T cells from blood. The receptors were gathered from a female donor in good health, serving as a healthy control. The CDR3 runs from the conserved cysteine through the conserved F or W.

cdr3_aa,v_call,j_call
CASTEGREYNEQFF,TRBV19,TRBJ2-1
CASSFAVSDFEQYF,TRBV7-2,TRBJ2-7
CSARDNILGDTQYF,TRBV20-1,TRBJ2-3
CASSKRTGAYGYTF,TRBV6-5,TRBJ1-2
CASSLEGRRKQYF,TRBV7-2,TRBJ2-4
CASSRGTADQPQHF,TRBV12-3/TRBV12-4,TRBJ1-5
CASSWGGSGTEAFF,TRBV9,TRBJ1-1
CAWSAGSTNQPQHF,TRBV30,TRBJ1-5
CASSPSALRVETQYF,TRBV7-6,TRBJ2-5
CASSLNSLEQYF,TRBV7-9,TRBJ2-7
CASSSSQGAGNIQYF,TRBV5-6,TRBJ2-4
CASSVAPGDETQYF,TRBV9,TRBJ2-5
CASSHDRAHSYEQYF,TRBV7-2,TRBJ2-7
CATSDSGLAGYNEQFF,TRBV7-2,TRBJ2-1
CASSSNEGQELVKRYEQYF,TRBV5-1,TRBJ2-7
CASRKGGGSSYNEQFF,TRBV6-6,TRBJ2-1
CASSPRDRGTSGRETQYF,TRBV27,TRBJ2-5
CASSHRDRGAGYGYTF,TRBV3-1,TRBJ1-2
CASSPVSSTGTEAFF,TRBV5-4,TRBJ1-1
CASSPGGTGYYGYTF,TRBV5-1,TRBJ1-2
CAISESTGGLYNEQFF,TRBV10-3,TRBJ2-1
CASSITGGYTEAFF,TRBV7-8,TRBJ1-1
CASSSPQLFSYEQYF,TRBV6-2/TRBV6-3,TRBJ2-7
CASQARGTGANVLTF,TRBV18,TRBJ2-6
CASSPRRLAENTGELFF,TRBV3-1,TRBJ2-2
CASSYQTGELFF,TRBV5-6,TRBJ2-2
CASSLFGANVLTF,TRBV5-4,TRBJ2-6
CASSRTSDIDSDTQYF,TRBV6-5,TRBJ2-3
CASSLGPGGEETQYF,TRBV7-2,TRBJ2-5
CSASLPGALTGELFF,TRBV20-1,TRBJ2-2
CASTSGQANSPLHF,TRBV9,TRBJ1-6
CASSARDDYGYTF,TRBV18,TRBJ1-2
CASSYSLGAFGGPQHF,TRBV7-9,TRBJ1-5
CASNGRYEESQYF,TRBV9,TRBJ2-3
CASSQDSVARGLLF,TRBV3-1,TRBJ2-1
CASKGRNYNEQFF,TRBV3-1,TRBJ2-1
CASSSPGLAGGRMETQYF,TRBV9,TRBJ2-5
CSVGRGAPETQYF,TRBV29-1,TRBJ2-5
CASSLAVQTYEQYF,TRBV5-1,TRBJ2-7
CASSQQYSGYTF,TRBV4-1,TRBJ1-2
CASSFYGAYEQYF,TRBV7-2,TRBJ2-7
CASRGGNAKNIQYF,TRBV28,TRBJ2-4
CASSPGLAGFEQYF,TRBV7-2,TRBJ2-7
CASTQTARYGYTF,TRBV28,TRBJ1-2
CASSLKDRSSTNEKLFF,TRBV27,TRBJ1-4
CASSQDFRQSGNEQFF,TRBV4-3,TRBJ2-1
CSARPLATGELFF,TRBV20-1,TRBJ2-2
CASSSTSGPFRADTQYF,TRBV12-3/TRBV12-4,TRBJ2-3
CATYRDRGGVSDQPQHF,TRBV7-2,TRBJ1-5
CASSLGVEDYGYTF,TRBV5-6,TRBJ1-2
CASSYTGGGQETQYF,TRBV12-3/TRBV12-4,TRBJ2-5
CASSSESGYNSPLHF,TRBV7-2,TRBJ1-6
CSGRTGTGYTF,TRBV20-1,TRBJ1-2
CASSLVGGGIEAFF,TRBV7-2,TRBJ1-1
CATHSHRQGNQPQHF,TRBV28,TRBJ1-5
CATSGRGSTDTQYF,TRBV24-1,TRBJ2-3
CASSSDRDRDYF,TRBV28,TRBJ2-7
CASSQRTGTAYEQYF,TRBV14,TRBJ2-7
CASSPPSAIGELFF,TRBV18,TRBJ2-2
CSASVSGYGYTF,TRBV20-1,TRBJ1-2